This TCR beta chain is drawn from a study of blood T cells in healthy people across ages. Points from the study as a whole: There was no known CMV status for donors, so expanded clonotype changes were possibly confounded.

Of note for this clonotype: Its specificity is not known.

Total RNA, at least 5 micrograms per sample, was extracted from PBMCs. A second PCR of about 7 to 11 cycles used a sample-barcoded 5' primer and a J-beta primer mix. Every sample returned 2.5 million or more CDR3-containing paired-end reads. TCRdb re-analysed the 5' RACE reads in MiXCR, keeping a single row per CDR3 protein. This table holds roughly 800,000 distinct CDR3 sequences, about 53% found once. The sequencing input was blood. This receptor was taken from an elderly man in good health.

CDR3 DNA: TGCGCCAGCAGCGGCAGCCCCATGAACACTGAAGCTTTCTTT. Protein sequence: CASSGSPMNTEAFF. The J gene is TRBJ1-1, the V gene TRBV5-1; D is ambiguous. V lost 4 bases, J lost 0 bases, and 10 bases lay in between. The CDR3 has 14 residues. Germline CDR1 SGHRS, CDR2 YFSETQ. Full variable domain (missing parts from reference TRBV5-1 and TRBJ1-1): KAGVTQTPRYLIKTRGQQVTLSCSPISGHRSVSWYQQTPGQGLQFLFEYFSETQRNKGNFPGRFSGRQFSNSRSEMNVSTLELGDSALYLCASSGSPMNTEAFFGQGTRLTVV.